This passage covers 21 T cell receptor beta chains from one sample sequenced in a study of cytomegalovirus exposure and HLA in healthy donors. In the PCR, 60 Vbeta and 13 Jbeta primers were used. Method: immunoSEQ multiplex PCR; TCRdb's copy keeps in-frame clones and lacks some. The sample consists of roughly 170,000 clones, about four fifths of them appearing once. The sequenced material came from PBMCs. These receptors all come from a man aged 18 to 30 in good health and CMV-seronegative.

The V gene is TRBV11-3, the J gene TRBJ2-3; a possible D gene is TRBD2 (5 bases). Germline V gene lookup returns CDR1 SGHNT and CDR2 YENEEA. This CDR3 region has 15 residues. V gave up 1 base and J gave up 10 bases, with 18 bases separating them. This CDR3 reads CASSLARETFLAQYF. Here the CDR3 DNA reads TGTGCCAGCAGCTTAGCGAGGGAGACGTTTCTGGCGCAGTATTTT.

The CDR3 region has the DNA TGCGCCAGCAGCCCGATCGACAGGGGGCGCCCAGATACGCAGTATTTT. This codes for CASSPIDRGRPDTQYF. V usage is TRBV4-1 and J usage is TRBJ2-3, with 10 bases identical to TRBD1. Germline V gene data show CDR1 as MGHRA and CDR2 as YSYEKL. With V trimmed by 4 bases and J by 4 bases, 8 bases remained unmatched. The CDR3 is made up of 16 amino acids.

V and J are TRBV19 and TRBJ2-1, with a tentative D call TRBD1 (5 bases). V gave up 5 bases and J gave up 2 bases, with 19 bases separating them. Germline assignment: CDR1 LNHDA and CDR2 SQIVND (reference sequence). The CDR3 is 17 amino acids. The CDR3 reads CASSGVLSGPTYNEQFF. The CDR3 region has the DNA TGTGCCAGTAGTGGGGTTTTGTCAGGGCCCACCTACAATGAGCAGTTCTTC.

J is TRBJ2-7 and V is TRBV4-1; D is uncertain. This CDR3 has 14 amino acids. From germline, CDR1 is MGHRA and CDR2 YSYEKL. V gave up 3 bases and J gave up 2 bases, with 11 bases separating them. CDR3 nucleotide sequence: TGCGCCAGCAGCCAGAGGTACGCGACCTACGAGCAGTACTTC. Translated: CASSQRYATYEQYF.

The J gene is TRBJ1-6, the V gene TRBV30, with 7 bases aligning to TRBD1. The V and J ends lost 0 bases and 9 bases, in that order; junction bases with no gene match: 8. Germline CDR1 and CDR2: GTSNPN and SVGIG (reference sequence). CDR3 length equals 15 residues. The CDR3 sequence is CAWSVGGEGFSPLHF. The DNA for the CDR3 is TGTGCCTGGAGTGTAGGGGGCGAAGGTTTTTCACCCCTCCACTTT. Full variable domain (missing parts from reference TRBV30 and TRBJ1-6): SQTIHQWPATLVQPVGSPLSLECTVEGTSNPNLYWYRQAAGRGLQLLFYSVGIGQISSEVPQNLSASRPQDRQFILSSKKLLLSDSGFYLCAWSVGGEGFSPLHFGNGTRLTVT.

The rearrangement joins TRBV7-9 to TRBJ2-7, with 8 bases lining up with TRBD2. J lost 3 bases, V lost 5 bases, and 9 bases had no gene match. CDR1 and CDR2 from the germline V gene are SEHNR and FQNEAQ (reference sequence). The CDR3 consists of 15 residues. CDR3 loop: CASSRTAGLGYEQYF. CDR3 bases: TGTGCCAGCAGCCGGACGGCGGGACTAGGCTACGAGCAGTACTTC.

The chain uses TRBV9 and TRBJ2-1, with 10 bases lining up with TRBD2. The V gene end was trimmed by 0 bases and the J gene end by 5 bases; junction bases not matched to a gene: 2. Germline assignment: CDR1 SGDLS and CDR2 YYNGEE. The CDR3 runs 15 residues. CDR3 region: CASSVASGSHNEQFF. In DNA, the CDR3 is TGTGCCAGCAGCGTAGCTAGCGGGAGCCACAATGAGCAGTTCTTC.

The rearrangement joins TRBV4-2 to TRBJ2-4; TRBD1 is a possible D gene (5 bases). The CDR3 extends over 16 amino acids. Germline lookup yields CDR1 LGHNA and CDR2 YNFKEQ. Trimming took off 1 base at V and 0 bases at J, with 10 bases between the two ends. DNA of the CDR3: TGTGCCAGCAGCCAAGTGGGGCCTATAGCCAAAAACATTCAGTACTTC. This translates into CASSQVGPIAKNIQYF.

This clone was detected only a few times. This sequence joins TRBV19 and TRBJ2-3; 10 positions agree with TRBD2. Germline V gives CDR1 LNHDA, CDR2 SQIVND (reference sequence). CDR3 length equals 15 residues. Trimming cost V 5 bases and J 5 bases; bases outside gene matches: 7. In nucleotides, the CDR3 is TGTGCCAGTAGTGATCTAGCGGGAGTAAAAGATACGCAGTATTTT. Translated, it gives CASSDLAGVKDTQYF.

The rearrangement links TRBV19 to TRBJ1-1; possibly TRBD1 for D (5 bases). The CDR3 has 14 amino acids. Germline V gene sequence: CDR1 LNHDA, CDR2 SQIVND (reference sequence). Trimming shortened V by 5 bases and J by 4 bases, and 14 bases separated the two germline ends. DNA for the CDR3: TGTGCCAGTAGTCTCGCGGGGGGTGGCACTGAAGCTTTCTTT. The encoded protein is CASSLAGGGTEAFF.

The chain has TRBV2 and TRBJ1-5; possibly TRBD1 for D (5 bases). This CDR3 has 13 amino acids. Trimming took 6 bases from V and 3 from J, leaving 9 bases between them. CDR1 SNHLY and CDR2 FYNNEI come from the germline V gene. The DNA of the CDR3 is TGTGCCAGCAGGGGGGGGTTCAATCAGCCCCAGCATTTT. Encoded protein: CASRGGFNQPQHF.

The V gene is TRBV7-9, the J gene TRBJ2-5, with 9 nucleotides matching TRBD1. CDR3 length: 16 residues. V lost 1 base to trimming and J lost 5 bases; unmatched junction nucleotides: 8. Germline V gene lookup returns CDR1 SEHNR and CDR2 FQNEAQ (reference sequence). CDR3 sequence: CASSLETGGDLETQYF. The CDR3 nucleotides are TGTGCCAGCAGCTTAGAGACAGGGGGTGATCTGGAGACCCAGTACTTC.

CDR3 sequence: CASSQLRGFHTGELFF. Written as DNA, the CDR3 is TGTGCCAGCAGCCAATTAAGGGGATTTCATACCGGGGAGCTGTTTTTT. The chain has TRBV4-2 and TRBJ2-2; tentatively, D is TRBD1 (5 bases). Germline-derived CDR1 and CDR2 are LGHNA and YNFKEQ. V lost 2 bases, J lost 5 bases, and 15 bases lay in between. The CDR3 is made up of 16 amino acids.

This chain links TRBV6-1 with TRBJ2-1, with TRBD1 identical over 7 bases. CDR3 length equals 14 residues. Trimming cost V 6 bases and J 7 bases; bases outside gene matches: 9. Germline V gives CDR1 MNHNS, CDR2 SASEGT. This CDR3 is CASRRWDRVNEQFF. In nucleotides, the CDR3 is TGTGCCAGCAGGCGGTGGGACAGAGTTAATGAGCAGTTCTTC.

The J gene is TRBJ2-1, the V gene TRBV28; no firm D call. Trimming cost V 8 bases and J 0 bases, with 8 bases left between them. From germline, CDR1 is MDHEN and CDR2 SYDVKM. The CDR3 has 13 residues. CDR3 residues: CASGRNSYNEQFF. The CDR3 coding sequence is TGTGCCAGCGGCAGGAACTCCTACAATGAGCAGTTCTTC.

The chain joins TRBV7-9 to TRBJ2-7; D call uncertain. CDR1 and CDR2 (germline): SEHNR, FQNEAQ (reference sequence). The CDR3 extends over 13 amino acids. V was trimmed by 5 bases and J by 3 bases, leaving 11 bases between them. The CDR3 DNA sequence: TGTGCCAGCAGCCCGCCCACGGTCTACGAGCAGTACTTC. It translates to CASSPPTVYEQYF.

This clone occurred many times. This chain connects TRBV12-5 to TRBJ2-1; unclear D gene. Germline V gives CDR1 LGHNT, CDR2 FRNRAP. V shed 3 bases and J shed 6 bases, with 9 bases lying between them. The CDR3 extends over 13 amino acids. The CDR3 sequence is CASGFPTGNEQFF. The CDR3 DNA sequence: TGTGCTAGTGGTTTCCCCACCGGCAATGAGCAGTTCTTC.

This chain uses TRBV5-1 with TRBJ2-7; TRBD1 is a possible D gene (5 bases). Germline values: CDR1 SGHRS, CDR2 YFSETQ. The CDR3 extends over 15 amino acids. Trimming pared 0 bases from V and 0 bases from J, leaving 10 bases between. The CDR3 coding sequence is TGCGCCAGCAGCTTGGACAGGACGGCCTCCTACGAGCAGTACTTC. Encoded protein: CASSLDRTASYEQYF.

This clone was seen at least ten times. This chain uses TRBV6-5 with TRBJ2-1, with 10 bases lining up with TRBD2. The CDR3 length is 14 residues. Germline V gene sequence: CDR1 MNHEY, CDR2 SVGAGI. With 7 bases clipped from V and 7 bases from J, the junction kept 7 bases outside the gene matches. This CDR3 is CASTLAGVSNEQFF. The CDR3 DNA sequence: TGTGCCAGCACTCTAGCGGGAGTGTCTAATGAGCAGTTCTTC.

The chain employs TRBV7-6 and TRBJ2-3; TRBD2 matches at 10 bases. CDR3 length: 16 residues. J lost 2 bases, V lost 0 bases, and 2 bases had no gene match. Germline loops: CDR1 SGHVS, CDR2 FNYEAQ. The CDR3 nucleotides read TGTGCCAGCAGCTTAGCCCTAGCGGGAGACACAGATACGCAGTATTTT. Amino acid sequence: CASSLALAGDTDTQYF.

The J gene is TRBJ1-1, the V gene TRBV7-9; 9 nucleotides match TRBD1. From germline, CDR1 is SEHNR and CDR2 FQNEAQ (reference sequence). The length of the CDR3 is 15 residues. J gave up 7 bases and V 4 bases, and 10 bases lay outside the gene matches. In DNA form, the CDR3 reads TGTGCCAGCAGCTCACGGGACAGGGTGGACTTTGAAGCTTTCTTT. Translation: CASSSRDRVDFEAFF.